Each of the 20 T cell receptor beta chains below was sequenced from the same sample in a study of T cell responses to AZD1222 COVID-19 vaccine. The repertoire was sequenced with immunoSEQ multiplex PCR; TCRdb's copy has only in-frame clones and lacks some. The sample lists under 150,000 clones, under 95% occurring once. Material: peripheral blood, obtained on day 0 of MenACWY control vaccination. Receptors originate from an adult in good health.

V usage is TRBV25-1 and J usage is TRBJ2-2; possibly TRBD1 or TRBD2 for D (6 bases each). The germline V and J ends were trimmed by 6 bases and 0 bases, with 14 bases remaining between them. This CDR3 spans 16 amino acids. Germline V CDR1 and CDR2: MGHDK, SYGVNS. The CDR3 nucleotides read TGTGCCAGCAGGGAAATGGGGGGCACGAACACCGGGGAGCTGTTTTTT. Its protein is CASREMGGTNTGELFF. The full variable domain, in which reference TRBV25-1 and TRBJ2-2 provide the parts outside the CDR3, is EADIYQTPRYLVIGTGKKITLECSQTMGHDKMYWYQQDPGMELHLIHYSYGVNSTEKGDLSSESTVSRIRTEHFPLTLESARPSHTSQYLCASREMGGTNTGELFFGEGSRLTVL.

The chain links TRBV4-2 to TRBJ2-7, with TRBD2 as a possible D gene (5 bases). Trimming removed 1 base at V and 3 bases at J, with 19 bases between. The V gene's germline CDR1 is LGHNA and CDR2 YNFKEQ. The CDR3 loop spans 17 amino acids. This CDR3 is CASSQVESGAALYEQYF. The CDR3 DNA is TGTGCCAGCAGCCAAGTCGAATCAGGAGCGGCGCTCTACGAGCAGTACTTC.

V gene TRBV5-1 combines with J gene TRBJ1-3; no clear D. Trimming removed 0 bases at V and 0 bases at J, with 7 bases between. The CDR3 sequence is 15 residues long. The germline V gene has CDR1 SGHRS and CDR2 YFSETQ. The CDR3 bases are TGCGCCAGCAGCTTGGCTGGTAACTCTGGAAACACCATATATTTT. Translating it yields CASSLAGNSGNTIYF.

The rearrangement joins TRBV19 to TRBJ2-7; 10 positions match TRBD2. Germline-derived CDR1 and CDR2 are LNHDA and SQIVND (reference sequence). V lost 3 bases, J lost 4 bases, and 0 bases stayed unmatched. The CDR3 extends over 13 amino acids. CDR3 sequence (DNA): TGTGCCAGTAGTATGACTAGCGGGTACGAGCAGTACTTC. This codes for CASSMTSGYEQYF.

This sequence joins TRBV19 and TRBJ1-3; D is undetermined. CDR1 is LNHDA, CDR2 SQIVND, per germline (reference sequence). V was trimmed by 5 bases and J by 7 bases, leaving 15 bases between them. The CDR3 loop spans 14 amino acids. The CDR3 loop reads CASSSTPPWNTIYF. The CDR3 DNA sequence: TGTGCCAGTAGTTCGACCCCTCCGTGGAACACCATATATTTT.

V is TRBV19 and J is TRBJ2-5; perhaps TRBD2 as D (6 bases). Per the germline V gene, CDR1 is LNHDA and CDR2 is SQIVND (reference sequence). This CDR3 comprises 14 residues. Trimming shortened V by 2 bases and J by 5 bases, and 12 bases separated the two germline ends. CDR3 sequence: CASSIWGVRETQYF. The DNA of the CDR3 is TGTGCCAGTAGTATATGGGGGGTCCGTGAGACCCAGTACTTC.

The rearrangement uses TRBV9 and TRBJ1-6, with TRBD1 matching 10 bases. V lost 2 bases to trimming and J lost 7 bases; unmatched junction nucleotides: 6. This CDR3 has 16 residues. In germline, CDR1 is SGDLS, CDR2 YYNGEE. As DNA, the CDR3 is TGTGCCAGCAGCGTCGAGGGACAGGGGAAGAATTCACCCCTCCACTTT. Its protein product is CASSVEGQGKNSPLHF.

The genes are TRBV4-1 and TRBJ2-2; 7 bases line up with TRBD2. The germline CDR1 and CDR2 sequences are MGHRA and YSYEKL. Unmatched junction bases numbered 9, after V lost 4 bases and J lost 1 base. The CDR3 extends over 17 amino acids. CDR3 region: CASSPGGRERNTGELFF. The CDR3 DNA is TGCGCCAGCAGCCCCGGCGGGCGGGAGAGGAACACCGGGGAGCTGTTTTTT.

The rearrangement joins TRBV5-5 to TRBJ1-5; the D is unclear. The CDR3 has 13 amino acids. Per germline, CDR1 SGHKS and CDR2 YYEKEE (reference sequence). V lost 5 bases and J 14 bases, leaving 20 bases between the germline ends. CDR3 in amino acids: CASSLSPRETEHF. The CDR3 nucleotides are TGTGCCAGCAGTCTTTCCCCCCGGGAGACCGAGCATTTT.

The chain combines TRBV7-2 with TRBJ1-2; 8 bases line up with TRBD1. Trimming cost V 2 bases and J 4 bases; bases outside gene matches: 6. Looked up from germline, CDR1 is SGHTA and CDR2 is FQGNSA. CDR3 length: 15 amino acids. The DNA for the CDR3 is TGTGCCAGCAGCTTACTCGCAGGGGGCAGCTATGGCTACACCTTC. Translation: CASSLLAGGSYGYTF.

The chain uses TRBV6-5 and TRBJ2-1; 8 nucleotides agree with TRBD2. The V and J ends lost 6 bases and 5 bases, in that order; junction bases with no gene match: 9. This CDR3 is built from 15 residues. CDR1 and CDR2 (germline): MNHEY, SVGAGI. CDR3 in DNA: TGTGCCAGCAGGGCTACTAGCGGCGGTAACAATGAGCAGTTCTTC. This codes for CASRATSGGNNEQFF.

This chain uses TRBV3-1 (or the pseudogene TRBV3-2) with TRBJ2-7; a weak D match, TRBD2 (6 bases). Germline loops: CDR1 LGHDT, CDR2 YNNKEL (reference sequence). V lost 3 bases to trimming and J lost 11 bases, with 14 bases between them. The CDR3 totals 12 residues. CDR3: CASSHRDSAKYF. CDR3 sequence (DNA): TGTGCCAGCAGCCACCGGGACTCCGCCAAGTACTTC.

The rearrangement uses TRBV5-1 and TRBJ2-5, with 9 bases fitting TRBD1. The CDR3 is made up of 15 amino acids. The germline gives CDR1 SGHRS, CDR2 YFSETQ. V lost 4 bases and J lost 5; bases outside the gene matches: 9. CDR3 in amino acids: CASSRFGTGRETQYF. CDR3 bases: TGCGCCAGCAGCAGGTTTGGGACAGGGCGGGAGACCCAGTACTTC. Looking up the rest from reference TRBV5-1 and TRBJ2-5 gives the full variable domain: KAGVTQTPRYLIKTRGQQVTLSCSPISGHRSVSWYQQTPGQGLQFLFEYFSETQRNKGNFPGRFSGRQFSNSRSEMNVSTLELGDSALYLCASSRFGTGRETQYFGPGTRLLVL.

The chain uses TRBV6-1 and TRBJ1-3, with D hard to call. Germline CDR1 and CDR2: MNHNS and SASEGT. V lost 6 bases and J 1 base, leaving 19 bases between the germline ends. This CDR3 has 17 amino acids. This CDR3 reads CASSERRLGKSGNTIYF. The CDR3 DNA sequence: TGTGCCAGCAGCGAAAGGCGTCTAGGCAAATCTGGAAACACCATATATTTT.

V and J are TRBV7-9 and TRBJ2-1, with unresolved D. The CDR3 consists of 12 residues. In germline, CDR1 is SEHNR, CDR2 FQNEAQ (reference sequence). V was shortened by 5 bases and J by 8 bases, with 10 bases between the two germline ends. Here the CDR3 reads CASSPIMHEQFF. CDR3 bases: TGTGCCAGCAGCCCGATAATGCATGAGCAGTTCTTC.

This rearrangement joins TRBV27 to TRBJ1-1, with D hard to call. Looked up from germline, CDR1 is MNHEY and CDR2 is SMNVEV (reference sequence). V lost 5 bases and J 2 bases, leaving 9 bases between the germline ends. There are 13 residues in the CDR3. DNA of the CDR3: TGTGCCAGCAGTGGAGCGGGTAACACTGAAGCTTTCTTT. This sequence encodes CASSGAGNTEAFF.

This clone appeared once. This chain connects TRBV6-5 to TRBJ1-1, with unresolved D. Trimming shortened V by 0 bases and J by 5 bases, and 10 bases separated the two germline ends. CDR1 MNHEY and CDR2 SVGAGI come from the germline V gene. This CDR3 region has 14 residues. The CDR3 coding sequence is TGTGCCAGCAGTTACTCGAGTAGTGTGACTGAAGCTTTCTTT. This encodes CASSYSSSVTEAFF.

The chain uses TRBV9 and TRBJ2-7, with D unresolved. Trimming removed 0 bases from V and 3 bases from J, with 13 bases in between. The germline CDR1 and CDR2 sequences are SGDLS and YYNGEE. The CDR3 sequence is 15 residues long. DNA of the CDR3: TGTGCCAGCAGCGTAGAGGGCGGCCTGGGCTACGAGCAGTACTTC. It yields the protein CASSVEGGLGYEQYF.

This chain joins TRBV27 and TRBJ2-1, with D uncertain. Trimming stripped 4 bases from V and 4 bases from J, with 8 bases between. The CDR3 covers 13 residues. The V gene's germline CDR1 is MNHEY and CDR2 SMNVEV (reference sequence). The CDR3 here is CASSSDFYNEQFF. CDR3 sequence (DNA): TGTGCCAGCAGTTCTGACTTTTACAATGAGCAGTTCTTC.

The chain carries TRBV6-5 and TRBJ1-3; D remains unclear. The germline V and J ends were trimmed by 6 bases and 3 bases, with 9 bases remaining between them. CDR3 length: 13 residues. Germline lookup yields CDR1 MNHEY and CDR2 SVGAGI. Here the CDR3 reads CASSPRNGNTIYF. CDR3 sequence (DNA): TGTGCCAGCAGCCCCAGAAATGGAAACACCATATATTTT.